One and the same sample provided the 31 T cell receptor beta chains below, sequenced in a study of OX40 agonist ivuxolimab in advanced cancers. The repertoire was sequenced with immunoSEQ multiplex PCR; TCRdb's copy has only in-frame clones and lacks some. This table has roughly 77,000 clones, approximately 85% appearing once. This sample comprised CD4+ or CD8+ T cells sorted from blood, obtained in a trial of the OX40 agonist ivuxolimab. All receptors come from an adult with an advanced solid tumor such as melanoma, head and neck, liver or kidney cancer.

The chain has TRBV6-5 and TRBJ2-2; D is unresolved. The CDR3 spans 14 residues. Germline V lookup: CDR1 MNHEY, CDR2 SVGAGI. The ends were cut back, 0 bases at V and 3 bases at J, with 5 bases in the middle. The CDR3 nucleotides read TGTGCCAGCAGTTACTCGAGTGACACCGGGGAGCTGTTTTTT. Translation gives CASSYSSDTGELFF.

This chain links TRBV19 with TRBJ2-3; D call uncertain. The CDR3 contains 12 residues. Germline CDR1 is LNHDA and CDR2 is SQIVND (reference sequence). The V gene lost 6 bases and the J gene lost 6 bases, with 10 bases spanning the gap. This CDR3 reads CASSHYGDTQYF. CDR3 nucleotide sequence: TGTGCCAGTAGCCACTATGGGGATACGCAGTATTTT.

This clone showed up just a few times. The chain recombines TRBV27 with TRBJ1-4; 9 bases fit TRBD1. This CDR3 region has 13 residues. The V gene's germline CDR1 is MNHEY and CDR2 SMNVEV (reference sequence). V was clipped by 9 bases and J by 7 bases; unmatched bases: 6. The CDR3 DNA reads as TGTGCCAGTAGGGACAGGGAACGTGAAAAACTGTTTTTT. Protein sequence: CASRDREREKLFF.

The CDR3 region has the DNA TGTGCCAGCAGCTTGTTAGTTCGCGATACGCAGTATTTT. This codes for CASSLLVRDTQYF. The chain uses TRBV5-5 and TRBJ2-3; D gene unclear. Germline values: CDR1 SGHKS, CDR2 YYEKEE (reference sequence). The CDR3 totals 13 residues. Trimming pared 1 base from V and 6 bases from J, leaving 9 bases between.

V is TRBV6-5 and J is TRBJ1-4, with 8 nucleotides matching TRBD1. The V segment lost 2 bases and the J segment 4 bases; nucleotides outside the gene matches: 6. Germline CDR1 is MNHEY and CDR2 is SVGAGI. This CDR3 spans 16 amino acids. The CDR3 coding sequence is TGTGCCAGCAGTTACGGGAACAGGGGGTTTAATGAAAAACTGTTTTTT. It translates to CASSYGNRGFNEKLFF.

This CDR3 is CASSSDGGGFHNSPLHF. CDR3 coding DNA: TGTGCCAGCAGCAGTGACGGCGGTGGTTTCCATAATTCACCCCTCCACTTT. This rearrangement joins TRBV5-4 to TRBJ1-6; D gene unclear. V was shortened by 4 bases and J by 5 bases, with 19 bases between the two germline ends. CDR1 is SGHNT, CDR2 YYREEE, per germline (reference sequence). The CDR3 totals 17 residues.

The gene calls are TRBV7-2 and TRBJ1-1, with D uncertain. Trimming took 3 bases from V and 0 from J, leaving 5 bases between them. CDR3 length: 13 residues. Germline V CDR1 and CDR2: SGHTA, FQGNSA. The CDR3 sequence is CASSFSVNTEAFF. The DNA of the CDR3 is TGTGCCAGCAGCTTCTCCGTGAACACTGAAGCTTTCTTT.

V usage is TRBV2 and J usage is TRBJ2-3, with 14 bases that match TRBD2. Looked up from germline, CDR1 is SNHLY and CDR2 is FYNNEI. With V trimmed by 6 bases and J by 5 bases, 7 bases remained unmatched. The CDR3 loop spans 16 amino acids. CDR3 amino acids: CASRRRLAGGLDTQYF. In nucleotides, the CDR3 is TGTGCCAGCAGACGAAGACTAGCGGGGGGGTTAGATACGCAGTATTTT.

This clone was recorded a few times. This chain links TRBV28 with TRBJ1-5; D uncertain. The CDR3 has 13 residues. Germline CDR1 reads MDHEN; CDR2 reads SYDVKM. V was cut by 4 bases and J by 4 bases, with 8 bases left in between. The CDR3 protein is CASSYAPNQPQHF. The CDR3 DNA sequence: TGTGCCAGCAGTTACGCACCGAATCAGCCCCAGCATTTT.

The chain links TRBV9 to TRBJ2-2; D may be TRBD1 or TRBD2 (7 bases each). CDR1 is SGDLS, CDR2 YYNGEE, per germline. V lost 2 bases and J 6 bases, leaving 26 bases between the germline ends. The CDR3 is made up of 19 amino acids. The CDR3 loop is CASSVSSTGRGKGSGELFF. The CDR3, as DNA: TGTGCCAGCAGCGTGTCCTCGACAGGGAGGGGTAAAGGGTCCGGGGAGCTGTTTTTT.

This clone has more than one count but fewer than ten. V is TRBV7-2 and J is TRBJ2-7, with 11 positions matching TRBD1. The CDR3 spans 16 residues. V was clipped by 5 bases and J by 5 bases; unmatched bases: 11. CDR1 is SGHTA, CDR2 FQGNSA, per germline. The CDR3 is CASSRPPGTGGDEQYF. CDR3 coding DNA: TGTGCCAGCAGCCGGCCCCCCGGGACAGGGGGAGACGAGCAGTACTTC.

The chain employs TRBV2 and TRBJ1-1; D call uncertain. Germline CDR1 and CDR2: SNHLY and FYNNEI. This CDR3 spans 13 amino acids. Between the trimmed V and J ends, which lost 3 bases and 2 bases, there was a span of 7 bases. Here the CDR3 DNA reads TGTGCCAGCAGTGATCAGTCTAACACTGAAGCTTTCTTT. Encoded protein: CASSDQSNTEAFF.

The chain carries TRBV28 and TRBJ2-3, with 11 bases that match TRBD2. The V gene end was trimmed by 5 bases and the J gene end by 1 base; junction bases not matched to a gene: 8. CDR3 length: 17 residues. Germline CDR1 MDHEN, CDR2 SYDVKM. The CDR3 sequence: CASSTLTSGVRTDTQYF. The CDR3 region has the DNA TGTGCCAGCAGTACCCTGACTAGCGGGGTCCGCACAGATACGCAGTATTTT.

The chain uses TRBV18 and TRBJ2-1; maybe TRBD1 (6 bases). V gave up 4 bases and J gave up 7 bases, with 17 bases separating them. Looked up from germline, CDR1 is KGHSH and CDR2 is LQKENI. This CDR3 contains 15 residues. CDR3 in DNA: TGTGCCAGCTCACAACAGGGATCTACGAGGAATGAGCAGTTCTTC. Translation: CASSQQGSTRNEQFF. Supplemented by reference TRBV18 and TRBJ2-1, the full variable domain reads NAGVMQNPRHLVRRRGQEARLRCSPMKGHSHVYWYRQLPEEGLKFMVYLQKENIIDESGMPKERFSAEFPKEGPSILRIQQVVRGDSAAYFCASSQQGSTRNEQFFGPGTRLTVL.

V and J are TRBV7-9 and TRBJ1-3; D gene uncertain. Between the trimmed V and J ends, which lost 5 bases and 0 bases, there was a span of 11 bases. The CDR3 is 15 residues long. The germline CDR1 and CDR2 sequences are SEHNR and FQNEAQ (reference sequence). The CDR3 spells CASSLGYNSGNTIYF. CDR3 nucleotides: TGTGCCAGCAGCCTCGGCTATAACTCTGGAAACACCATATATTTT.

The chain couples TRBV19 to TRBJ1-1, with 8 bases that match TRBD1. The CDR3 is made up of 15 amino acids. Trimming cost V 5 bases and J 1 base; bases outside gene matches: 6. Looked up from germline, CDR1 is LNHDA and CDR2 is SQIVND (reference sequence). CDR3 nucleotide sequence: TGTGCCAGTAGTGTTCAGGGGGCTCGGAACACTGAAGCTTTCTTT. It specifies CASSVQGARNTEAFF.

This clone was seen only a few times. The chain links TRBV29-1 to TRBJ1-5; D remains unclear. Germline-derived CDR1 and CDR2 are SQVTM and ANQGSEA. There are 11 residues in the CDR3. Trimming removed 4 bases at V and 8 bases at J, with 9 bases between. Written as DNA, the CDR3 is TGCAGCGTTGGTACCAAGGAGCCCCAGCATTTT. Translation: CSVGTKEPQHF.

V is TRBV28 and J is TRBJ2-7, with D possibly TRBD1 on 6 matching bases. This CDR3 contains 15 residues. V was pared by 6 bases and J by 2 bases, with 17 bases between. Germline assignment: CDR1 MDHEN and CDR2 SYDVKM. In DNA form, the CDR3 reads TGTGCCAGCAGCTTTATTGGGACAATCCCCTACGAGCAGTACTTC. The encoded protein is CASSFIGTIPYEQYF.

The chain joins TRBV30 to TRBJ2-7; TRBD1 might be the D (6 bases). The V gene's germline CDR1 is GTSNPN and CDR2 SVGIG (reference sequence). The CDR3 totals 13 residues. Trimming shortened V by 1 base and J by 3 bases, and 10 bases separated the two germline ends. CDR3 protein: CAWSADRYYEQYF. CDR3 DNA: TGTGCCTGGAGTGCAGACAGGTACTACGAGCAGTACTTC.

The chain is built from TRBV7-2 and TRBJ2-4; D is unresolved. V was clipped by 1 base and J by 7 bases, with 14 bases between them. Germline V gene data show CDR1 as SGHTA and CDR2 as FQGNSA. This CDR3 region has 15 residues. The CDR3 loop is CASSLVSGSSNIQYF. The CDR3 bases are TGTGCCAGCAGCTTAGTATCCGGGTCGAGTAACATTCAGTACTTC.

This clone was counted once. The chain uses TRBV7-3 and TRBJ2-3, with a weak D call TRBD2 (5 bases). The CDR3 is made up of 13 amino acids. The ends were cut back, 5 bases at V and 1 base at J, with 7 bases in the middle. Looked up from germline, CDR1 is SGHTA and CDR2 is FQGTGA. The CDR3 is CASSPGGTDTQYF. DNA for the CDR3: TGTGCCAGCAGCCCCGGGGGCACAGATACGCAGTATTTT.

The chain has TRBV5-6 and TRBJ2-7, with D possibly being TRBD2 (7 bases). Trimming left V 6 bases short and J 5 bases short, with 15 bases between. CDR1 and CDR2 from the germline V gene are SGHDT and YYEEEE. The CDR3 spans 13 residues. Here the CDR3 reads CASTLWGGNEQYF. The CDR3 coding sequence is TGTGCCAGCACCCTTTGGGGGGGCAACGAGCAGTACTTC.

The J gene is TRBJ2-2, the V gene TRBV2, with D hard to call. Germline assignment: CDR1 SNHLY and CDR2 FYNNEI. The CDR3 is 14 residues long. Trimming left V 6 bases short and J 0 bases short, with 8 bases between. CDR3 protein: CASRIQTNTGELFF. The CDR3 bases are TGTGCCAGCAGGATCCAAACGAACACCGGGGAGCTGTTTTTT. Full variable domain (outside the CDR3, taken from reference TRBV2 and TRBJ2-2): EPEVTQTPSHQVTQMGQEVILRCVPISNHLYFYWYRQILGQKVEFLVSFYNNEISEKSEIFDDQFSVERPDGSNFTLKIRSTKLEDSAMYFCASRIQTNTGELFFGEGSRLTVL.

The chain is built from TRBV5-4 and TRBJ1-1, with TRBD1 as a possible D gene (5 bases). Per the germline V gene, CDR1 is SGHNT and CDR2 is YYREEE (reference sequence). The CDR3 spans 15 residues. The V end was cut by 4 bases, the J end by 3 bases, with 16 bases between. The CDR3 protein is CASSPLVRGDTEAFF. The CDR3 DNA is TGTGCCAGCAGCCCTCTCGTACGGGGGGACACTGAAGCTTTCTTT. Using reference TRBV5-4 and TRBJ1-1 for the parts outside the CDR3, the full variable domain is ETGVTQSPTHLIKTRGQQVTLRCSSQSGHNTVSWYQQALGQGPQFIFQYYREEENGRGNFPPRFSGLQFPNYSSELNVNALELDDSALYLCASSPLVRGDTEAFFGQGTRLTVV.

This clone was observed a handful of times. This sequence joins TRBV4-3 and TRBJ1-1, with D possibly being TRBD1 (6 bases). Germline CDR1 LGHNA, CDR2 YSLEER. V was clipped by 1 base and J by 1 base, with 10 bases between them. This CDR3 comprises 15 residues. CDR3 in amino acids: CASSQVKGGNTEAFF. The CDR3 nucleotides read TGCGCCAGCAGCCAAGTTAAGGGGGGGAACACTGAAGCTTTCTTT.

This chain connects TRBV5-1 to TRBJ1-2; TRBD1 agrees at 9 bases. Germline V gene lookup returns CDR1 SGHRS and CDR2 YFSETQ. The CDR3 runs to 15 residues. V dropped 8 bases and J dropped 3; count of bases not matched to a gene: 11. CDR3 sequence: CASQPRQGDHYGYTF. DNA of the CDR3: TGCGCCAGTCAACCTAGACAGGGGGATCACTATGGCTACACCTTC. The entire variable domain, with the rest obtained from reference TRBV5-1 and TRBJ1-2, is as follows: KAGVTQTPRYLIKTRGQQVTLSCSPISGHRSVSWYQQTPGQGLQFLFEYFSETQRNKGNFPGRFSGRQFSNSRSEMNVSTLELGDSALYLCASQPRQGDHYGYTFGSGTRLTVV.

V gene TRBV2 combines with J gene TRBJ2-1, with 8 bases that match TRBD2. J gave up 4 bases and V 7 bases, and 3 bases lay outside the gene matches. Germline assignment: CDR1 SNHLY and CDR2 FYNNEI. This CDR3 comprises 13 residues. The CDR3 here is CASTSGGYNEQFF. The CDR3 DNA sequence: TGTGCCAGCACGAGCGGGGGATACAATGAGCAGTTCTTC. Together with reference TRBV2 and TRBJ2-1, the CDR3 gives the full variable domain: EPEVTQTPSHQVTQMGQEVILRCVPISNHLYFYWYRQILGQKVEFLVSFYNNEISEKSEIFDDQFSVERPDGSNFTLKIRSTKLEDSAMYFCASTSGGYNEQFFGPGTRLTVL.

This clone has more than one count but fewer than ten. The gene calls are TRBV29-1 and TRBJ1-4; tentatively, D is TRBD1 (5 bases). V lost 7 bases and J 7 bases, leaving 7 bases between the germline ends. Germline CDR1 and CDR2: SQVTM and ANQGSEA. The CDR3 length is 10 residues. CDR3 sequence: CSGGIEKLFF. CDR3 sequence (DNA): TGCAGCGGGGGGATTGAAAAACTGTTTTTT.

This chain links TRBV7-2 with TRBJ2-3; tentatively, D is TRBD2 (6 bases). Germline loops: CDR1 SGHTA, CDR2 FQGNSA. The CDR3 runs to 15 residues. With 0 bases removed from V and 6 bases from J, the gap between germline ends came to 13 bases. The CDR3 region has the DNA TGTGCCAGCAGCTTAGCGGGGACTGGTGGGGATACGCAGTATTTT. As protein: CASSLAGTGGDTQYF.

V usage is TRBV20-1 and J usage is TRBJ2-5; unclear D gene. Germline values: CDR1 DFQATT, CDR2 SNEGSKA (reference sequence). The CDR3 extends over 11 amino acids. V lost 4 bases and J 5 bases, leaving 8 bases between the germline ends. The CDR3 coding sequence is TGCAGTGCTATTGTGTTCGAGACCCAGTACTTC. Encoded protein: CSAIVFETQYF.

The chain recombines TRBV28 with TRBJ1-5, with TRBD1 as a possible D gene (6 bases). The germline CDR1 and CDR2 sequences are MDHEN and SYDVKM. CDR3 length: 12 amino acids. Trimming removed 4 bases at V and 6 bases at J, with 7 bases between. Here the CDR3 DNA reads TGTGCCAGCAGTTCCAGGGGTCAGCCCCAGCATTTT. Its translation is CASSSRGQPQHF.